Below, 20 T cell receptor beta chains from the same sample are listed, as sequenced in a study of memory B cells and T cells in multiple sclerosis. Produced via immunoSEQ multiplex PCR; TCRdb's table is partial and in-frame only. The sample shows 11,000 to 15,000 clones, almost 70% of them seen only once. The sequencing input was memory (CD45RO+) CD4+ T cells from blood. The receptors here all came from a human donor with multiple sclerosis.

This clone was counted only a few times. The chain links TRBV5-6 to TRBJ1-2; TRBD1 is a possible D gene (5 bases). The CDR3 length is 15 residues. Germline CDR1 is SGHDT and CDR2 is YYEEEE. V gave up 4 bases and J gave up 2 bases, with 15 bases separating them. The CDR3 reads CASSGRQRINYGYTF. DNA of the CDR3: TGTGCCAGCAGCGGACGACAGAGAATAAACTATGGCTACACCTTC.

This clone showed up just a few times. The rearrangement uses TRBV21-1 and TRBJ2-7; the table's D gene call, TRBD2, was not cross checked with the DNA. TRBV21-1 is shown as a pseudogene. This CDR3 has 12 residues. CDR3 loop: CASSNGSGIRDF. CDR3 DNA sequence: TGTGCCAGCAGCAACGGTTCCGGGATTCGAGACTTC.

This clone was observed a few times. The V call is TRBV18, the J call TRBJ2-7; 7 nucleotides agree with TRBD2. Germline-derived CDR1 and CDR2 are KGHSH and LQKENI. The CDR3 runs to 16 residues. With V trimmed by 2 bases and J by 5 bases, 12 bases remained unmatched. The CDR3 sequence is CASSPTLAASGDEQYF. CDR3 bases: TGTGCCAGCTCACCAACTCTAGCGGCGAGCGGGGACGAGCAGTACTTC.

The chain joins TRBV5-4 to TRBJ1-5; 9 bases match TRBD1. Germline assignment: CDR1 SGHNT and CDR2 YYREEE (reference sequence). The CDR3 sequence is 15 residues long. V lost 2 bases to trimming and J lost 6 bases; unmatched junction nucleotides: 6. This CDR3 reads CASSFGGQGGQPQHF. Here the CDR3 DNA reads TGTGCCAGCAGCTTTGGGGGACAGGGTGGTCAGCCCCAGCATTTT.

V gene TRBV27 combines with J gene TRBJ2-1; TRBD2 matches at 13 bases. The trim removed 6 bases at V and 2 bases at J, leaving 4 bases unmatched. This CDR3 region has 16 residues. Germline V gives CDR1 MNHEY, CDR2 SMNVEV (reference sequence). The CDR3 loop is CASRGGLAGTYNEQFF. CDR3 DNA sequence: TGTGCCAGCAGGGGGGGACTAGCGGGAACCTACAATGAGCAGTTCTTC.

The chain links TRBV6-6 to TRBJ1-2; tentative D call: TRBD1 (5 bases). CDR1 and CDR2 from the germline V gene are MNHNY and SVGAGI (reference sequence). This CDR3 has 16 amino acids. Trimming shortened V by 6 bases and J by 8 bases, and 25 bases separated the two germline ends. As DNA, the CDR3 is TGTGCCAGCAGCCCCCCCCTTCAAGGGGCCCGCTTGGGCTACACCTTC. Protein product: CASSPPLQGARLGYTF.

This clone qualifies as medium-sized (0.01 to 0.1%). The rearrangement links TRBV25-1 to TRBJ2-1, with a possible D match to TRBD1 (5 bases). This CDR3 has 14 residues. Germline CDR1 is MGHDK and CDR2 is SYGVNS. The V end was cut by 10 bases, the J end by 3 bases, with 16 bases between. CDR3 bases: TGTGCCACCTCTCCCTCAGGGAACTACAATGAGCAGTTCTTC. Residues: CATSPSGNYNEQFF.

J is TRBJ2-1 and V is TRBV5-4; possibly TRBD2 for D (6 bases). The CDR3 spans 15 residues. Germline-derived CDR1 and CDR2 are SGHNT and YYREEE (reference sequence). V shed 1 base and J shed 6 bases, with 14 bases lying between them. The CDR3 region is CASSLSGLSSNEQFF. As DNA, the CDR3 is TGTGCCAGCAGCTTGAGTGGACTATCGAGCAATGAGCAGTTCTTC.

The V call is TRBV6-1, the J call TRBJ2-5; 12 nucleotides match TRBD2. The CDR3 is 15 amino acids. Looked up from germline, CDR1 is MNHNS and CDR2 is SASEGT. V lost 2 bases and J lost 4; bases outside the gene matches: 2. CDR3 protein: CASSELAGGPETQYF. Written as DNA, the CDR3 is TGTGCCAGCAGTGAACTAGCGGGAGGGCCAGAGACCCAGTACTTC.

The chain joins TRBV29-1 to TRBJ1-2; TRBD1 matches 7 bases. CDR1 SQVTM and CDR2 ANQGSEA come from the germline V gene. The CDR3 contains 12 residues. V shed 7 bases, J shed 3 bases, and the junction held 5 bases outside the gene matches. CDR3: CSEQTGDYGYTF. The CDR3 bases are TGCAGCGAACAAACAGGGGACTATGGCTACACCTTC.

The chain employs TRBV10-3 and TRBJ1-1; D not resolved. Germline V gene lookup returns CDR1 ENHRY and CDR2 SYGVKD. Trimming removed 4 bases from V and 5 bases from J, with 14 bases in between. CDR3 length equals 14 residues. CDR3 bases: TGTGCCATCAGTGGCTCGGGCGGGTGGACTGAAGCTTTCTTT. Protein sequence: CAISGSGGWTEAFF.

DNA for the CDR3: TGTGCCAGCAGCTCCCCTTGGGGCCCAGATACGCAGTATTTT. The encoded protein is CASSSPWGPDTQYF. The V gene is TRBV7-2, the J gene TRBJ2-3; a possible D gene is TRBD1 (5 bases). The CDR3 is 14 residues long. The V gene's germline CDR1 is SGHTA and CDR2 FQGNSA. Trimming cost V 4 bases and J 4 bases, with 12 bases left between them.

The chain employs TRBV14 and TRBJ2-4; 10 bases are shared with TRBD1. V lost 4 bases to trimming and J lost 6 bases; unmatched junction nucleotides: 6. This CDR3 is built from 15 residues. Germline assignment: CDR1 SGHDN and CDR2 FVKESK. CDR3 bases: TGTGCCAGCAGCCTCAGGACAGGGGGAAGAAACATTCAGTACTTC. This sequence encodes CASSLRTGGRNIQYF. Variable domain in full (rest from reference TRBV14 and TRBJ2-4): EAGVTQFPSHSVIEKGQTVTLRCDPISGHDNLYWYRRVMGKEIKFLLHFVKESKQDESGMPNNRFLAERTGGTYSTLKVQPAELEDSGVYFCASSLRTGGRNIQYFGAGTRLSVL.

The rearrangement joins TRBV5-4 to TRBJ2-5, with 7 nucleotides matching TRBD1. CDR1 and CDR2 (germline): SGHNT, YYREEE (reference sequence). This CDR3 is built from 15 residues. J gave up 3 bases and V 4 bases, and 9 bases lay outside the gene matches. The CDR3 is CASSPPGQKKETQYF. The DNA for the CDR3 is TGTGCCAGCAGCCCTCCGGGACAGAAGAAAGAGACCCAGTACTTC.

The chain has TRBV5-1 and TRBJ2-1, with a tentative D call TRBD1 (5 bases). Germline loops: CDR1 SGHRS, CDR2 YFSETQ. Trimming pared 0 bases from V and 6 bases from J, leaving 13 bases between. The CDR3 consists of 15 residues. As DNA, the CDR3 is TGCGCCAGCAGCTTGGGTGGGTTAGGGGTCAATGAGCAGTTCTTC. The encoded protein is CASSLGGLGVNEQFF.

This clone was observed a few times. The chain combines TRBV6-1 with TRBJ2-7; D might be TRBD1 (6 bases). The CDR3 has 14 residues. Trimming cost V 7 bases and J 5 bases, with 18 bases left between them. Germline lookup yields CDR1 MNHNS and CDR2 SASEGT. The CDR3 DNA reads TGTGCCAGCACCCCTCCCGACAGGATCCACGAGCAGTACTTC. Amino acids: CASTPPDRIHEQYF.

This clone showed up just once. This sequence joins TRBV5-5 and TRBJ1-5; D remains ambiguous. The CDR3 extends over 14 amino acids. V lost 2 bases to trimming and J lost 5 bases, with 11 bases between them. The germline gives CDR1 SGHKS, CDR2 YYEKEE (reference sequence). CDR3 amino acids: CASSFRSGHQPQHF. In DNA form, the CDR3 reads TGTGCCAGCAGCTTCCGCAGCGGACATCAGCCCCAGCATTTT.

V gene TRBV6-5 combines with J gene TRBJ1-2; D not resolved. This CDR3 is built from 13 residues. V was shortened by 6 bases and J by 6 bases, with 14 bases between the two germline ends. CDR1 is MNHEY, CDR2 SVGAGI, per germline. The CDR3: CASSHPAGNGYTF. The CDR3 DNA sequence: TGTGCCAGCAGCCACCCCGCCGGGAATGGCTACACCTTC.

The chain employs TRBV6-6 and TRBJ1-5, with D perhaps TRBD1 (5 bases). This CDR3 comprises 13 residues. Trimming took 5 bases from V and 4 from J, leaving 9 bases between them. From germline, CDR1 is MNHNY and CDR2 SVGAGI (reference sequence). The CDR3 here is CASSGHLNQPQHF. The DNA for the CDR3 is TGTGCCAGCAGTGGACACCTTAATCAGCCCCAGCATTTT.

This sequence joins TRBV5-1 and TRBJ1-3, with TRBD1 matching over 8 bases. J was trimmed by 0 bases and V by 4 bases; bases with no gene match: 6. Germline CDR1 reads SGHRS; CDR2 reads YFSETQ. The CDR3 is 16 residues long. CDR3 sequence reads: CASSTSTGGSGNTIYF. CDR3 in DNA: TGCGCCAGCAGCACCTCAACAGGGGGCTCTGGAAACACCATATATTTT.